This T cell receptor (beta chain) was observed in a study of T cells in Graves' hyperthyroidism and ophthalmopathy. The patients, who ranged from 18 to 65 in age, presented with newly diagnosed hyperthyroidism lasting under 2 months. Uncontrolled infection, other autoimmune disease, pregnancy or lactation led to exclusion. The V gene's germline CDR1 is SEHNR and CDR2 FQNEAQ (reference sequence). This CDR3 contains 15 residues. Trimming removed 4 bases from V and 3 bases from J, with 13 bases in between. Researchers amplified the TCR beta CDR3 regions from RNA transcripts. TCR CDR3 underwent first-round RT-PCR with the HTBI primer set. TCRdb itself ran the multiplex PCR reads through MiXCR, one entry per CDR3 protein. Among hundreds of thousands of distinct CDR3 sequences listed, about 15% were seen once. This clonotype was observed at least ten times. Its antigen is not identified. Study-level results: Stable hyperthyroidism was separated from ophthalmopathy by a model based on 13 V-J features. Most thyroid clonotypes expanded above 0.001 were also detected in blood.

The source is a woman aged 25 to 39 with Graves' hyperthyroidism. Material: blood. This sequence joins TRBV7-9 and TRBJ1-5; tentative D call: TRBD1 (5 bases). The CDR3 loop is CASSSSGGVNQPQHF. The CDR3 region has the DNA TGTGCCAGCAGCTCCTCGGGGGGGGTCAATCAGCCCCAGCATTTT.